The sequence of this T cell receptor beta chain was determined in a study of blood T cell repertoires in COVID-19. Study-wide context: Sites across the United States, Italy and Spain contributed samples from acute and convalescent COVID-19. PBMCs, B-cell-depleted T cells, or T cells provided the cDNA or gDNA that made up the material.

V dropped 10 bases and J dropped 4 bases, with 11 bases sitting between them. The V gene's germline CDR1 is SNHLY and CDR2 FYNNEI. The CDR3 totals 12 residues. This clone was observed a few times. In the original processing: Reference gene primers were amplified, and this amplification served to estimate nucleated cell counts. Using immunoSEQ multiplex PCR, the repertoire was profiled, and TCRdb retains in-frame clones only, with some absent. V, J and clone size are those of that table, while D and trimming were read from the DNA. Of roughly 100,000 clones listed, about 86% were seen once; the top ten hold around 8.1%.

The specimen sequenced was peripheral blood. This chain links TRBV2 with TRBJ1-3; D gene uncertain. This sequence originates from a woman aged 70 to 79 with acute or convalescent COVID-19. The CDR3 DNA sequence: TGTGCCACCTACCTCGAGGGAAACACCATATATTTT. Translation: CATYLEGNTIYF.